The 30 T cell receptor beta chains below all came from one sample that was sequenced in a study of blood T cell repertoires in COVID-19. The table came from immunoSEQ multiplex PCR; TCRdb's copy has only in-frame clones and leaves some out. The table records 150,000 to 200,000 clones, approximately 82% of them present only once. The sample consisted of PBMCs or T cells enriched from blood (not recorded which). The origin of the receptors is a man aged 50-59 years who had recovered from COVID-19.

This chain uses TRBV19 with TRBJ1-1, with D maybe TRBD1 (6 bases). Trimming left V 6 bases short and J 7 bases short, with 12 bases between. The germline gives CDR1 LNHDA, CDR2 SQIVND (reference sequence). This CDR3 is 12 amino acids long. The CDR3 bases are TGTGCCAGTAGAGGCGGGGGGCTTGAAGCTTTCTTT. This gives the protein CASRGGGLEAFF. The full variable domain, completed using reference TRBV19 and TRBJ1-1, is DGGITQSPKYLFRKEGQNVTLSCEQNLNHDAMYWYRQDPGQGLRLIYYSQIVNDFQKGDIAEGYSVSREKKESFPLTVTSAQKNPTAFYLCASRGGGLEAFFGQGTRLTVV.

The chain employs TRBV5-4 and TRBJ1-2; a weak D match, TRBD1 (6 bases). CDR1 is SGHNT and CDR2 is YYREEE in the germline V gene (reference sequence). The CDR3 consists of 13 residues. V was clipped by 0 bases and J by 10 bases, with 13 bases between them. The CDR3 nucleotides read TGTGCCAGCAGCTTGGACAGGGTTATGGACTACACCTTC. This translates into CASSLDRVMDYTF.

The chain is built from TRBV6-5 and TRBJ1-2, with a weak D call TRBD1 (6 bases). The germline V gene has CDR1 MNHEY and CDR2 SVGAGI. With 7 bases removed from V and 7 bases from J, the gap between germline ends came to 16 bases. This CDR3 comprises 13 residues. This CDR3 reads CASTLTGIGGYTF. In DNA, the CDR3 is TGTGCCAGCACCCTAACAGGGATTGGTGGCTACACCTTC.

This clone was observed a handful of times. This sequence joins TRBV19 and TRBJ1-2, with a weak D call TRBD1 (6 bases). V was cut by 3 bases and J by 3 bases, with 8 bases left in between. Per germline, CDR1 LNHDA and CDR2 SQIVND (reference sequence). CDR3 length: 13 residues. This CDR3 is CASSMAGDYGYTF. CDR3 in DNA: TGTGCCAGTAGTATGGCAGGGGACTATGGCTACACCTTC.

The CDR3 sequence: CASSHRRASYGYTF. CDR3 DNA: TGCGCCAGCAGTCATCGGAGGGCCTCCTATGGCTACACCTTC. The rearrangement uses TRBV23-1 and TRBJ1-2; D unclear. TRBV23-1 is known as an ORF, though its function is uncertain. Trimming removed 3 bases from V and 4 bases from J, with 12 bases in between. This CDR3 is 14 amino acids long.

This clone was found once. The V and J genes are TRBV6-5 and TRBJ2-7; 7 bases are a match to TRBD1. The V gene end was trimmed by 0 bases and the J gene end by 10 bases; junction bases not matched to a gene: 6. The CDR3 sequence is 13 residues long. The germline gives CDR1 MNHEY, CDR2 SVGAGI. The CDR3 loop reads CASSYSRGTAQYF. In DNA, the CDR3 is TGTGCCAGCAGTTACTCCCGAGGGACAGCCCAGTACTTC.

This rearrangement joins TRBV14 to TRBJ2-1, with D possibly being TRBD2 (6 bases). Per germline, CDR1 SGHDN and CDR2 FVKESK. This CDR3 has 13 amino acids. The ends were cut back, 2 bases at V and 6 bases at J, with 8 bases in the middle. The CDR3 loop is CASSQLGGNEQFF. In DNA form, the CDR3 reads TGTGCCAGCAGCCAACTGGGGGGCAATGAGCAGTTCTTC.

The table lists this clone with a count of one. CDR3 loop: CASSIVVSGGTYEQYF. The CDR3 nucleotides are TGTGCCAGTAGTATCGTAGTAAGCGGTGGGACCTACGAGCAGTACTTC. The V call is TRBV19, the J call TRBJ2-7; TRBD2 is a possible D gene (5 bases). The ends were cut back, 3 bases at V and 2 bases at J, with 17 bases in the middle. The CDR3 is 16 residues long. The germline V gene encodes CDR1 LNHDA and CDR2 SQIVND (reference sequence). The complete variable domain, with remaining parts taken from reference TRBV19 and TRBJ2-7, reads DGGITQSPKYLFRKEGQNVTLSCEQNLNHDAMYWYRQDPGQGLRLIYYSQIVNDFQKGDIAEGYSVSREKKESFPLTVTSAQKNPTAFYLCASSIVVSGGTYEQYFGPGTRLTVT.

The rearrangement uses TRBV19 and TRBJ1-6, with D possibly matching TRBD1 (6 bases). The CDR3 consists of 15 residues. The V end was cut by 6 bases, the J end by 8 bases, with 17 bases between. Germline assignment: CDR1 LNHDA and CDR2 SQIVND (reference sequence). The CDR3 DNA sequence: TGTGCCAGTAGGCGTACAGGGTCTAACGATTCACCCCTCCACTTT. It specifies CASRRTGSNDSPLHF.

This chain uses TRBV3-1 (or the pseudogene TRBV3-2) with TRBJ2-5; 11 bases map to TRBD1. This CDR3 has 17 amino acids. In germline, CDR1 is LGHDT, CDR2 YNNKEL (reference sequence). The ends lost 0 bases at V and 4 bases at J; junction bases unmatched: 7. The CDR3 spells CASSQDRLDRGRETQYF. The CDR3 DNA follows: TGTGCCAGCAGCCAAGATCGACTGGACAGGGGGCGAGAGACCCAGTACTTC.

This clone was counted a few times. The CDR3 DNA reads TGTGCCATCAGTGACCTTGTCGAGGCTGAGACCCAGTACTTC. Amino acids: CAISDLVEAETQYF. The rearrangement uses TRBV10-3 and TRBJ2-5; unclear D gene. Trimming stripped 3 bases from V and 5 bases from J, with 13 bases between. This CDR3 comprises 14 residues. CDR1 ENHRY and CDR2 SYGVKD come from the germline V gene.

The sample holds a few counts of this clone. The chain joins TRBV18 to TRBJ2-5, with D possibly TRBD1 on 5 matching bases. V was cut by 3 bases and J by 1 base, with 12 bases left in between. Germline V gives CDR1 KGHSH, CDR2 LQKENI. The CDR3 consists of 15 residues. DNA of the CDR3: TGTGCCAGCTCACCCCTCGACAGTCTCCAAGAGACCCAGTACTTC. This sequence encodes CASSPLDSLQETQYF.

This chain uses TRBV5-1 with TRBJ1-4; TRBD1 matches 8 bases. Germline V gives CDR1 SGHRS, CDR2 YFSETQ. This CDR3 comprises 14 residues. After removal of 5 bases from V and 3 bases from J, the junction contained 3 bases not matched to a gene. This chain's CDR3 is CASSTGGSNEKLFF. The CDR3 nucleotides are TGCGCCAGCAGTACAGGGGGATCTAATGAAAAACTGTTTTTT.

The chain employs TRBV28 and TRBJ2-7; 11 bases align to TRBD1. Germline CDR1 reads MDHEN; CDR2 reads SYDVKM. J was trimmed by 7 bases and V by 2 bases; bases with no gene match: 10. This CDR3 has 16 amino acids. The CDR3 is CASSLRGGTGGKEQYF. The CDR3 bases are TGTGCCAGCAGTTTAAGGGGTGGGACAGGGGGGAAAGAGCAGTACTTC.

The chain joins TRBV7-9 to TRBJ1-5, with 9 bases aligning to TRBD1. The CDR3 has 14 residues. Germline assignment: CDR1 SEHNR and CDR2 FQNEAQ (reference sequence). The J segment lost 5 bases and the V segment lost 1 base, leaving 0 bases of the junction unmatched. The CDR3 sequence: CASSLGTGDQPQHF. In DNA form, the CDR3 reads TGTGCCAGCAGCTTAGGGACAGGGGATCAGCCCCAGCATTTT.

The J gene is TRBJ1-2, the V gene TRBV3-1 (or the pseudogene TRBV3-2); 10 bases fit TRBD1. Trimming at V came to 4 bases and at J to 8 bases, leaving 10 bases not matched to a gene. The CDR3 is 15 residues long. The germline V gene has CDR1 LGHDT and CDR2 YNNKEL (reference sequence). CDR3 region: CASSLVGDRGRGYTF. The DNA of the CDR3 is TGTGCCAGCAGCCTAGTCGGGGACAGGGGAAGGGGCTACACCTTC.

The V and J genes are TRBV5-6 and TRBJ1-5; possible D gene TRBD1, 6 bases. The ends were cut back, 2 bases at V and 2 bases at J, with 14 bases in the middle. Germline CDR1 and CDR2: SGHDT and YYEEEE. The CDR3 has 16 amino acids. CDR3 in DNA: TGTGCCAGCAGCTTCGGGGGGGGCGGACGCAATCAGCCCCAGCATTTT. This sequence encodes CASSFGGGGRNQPQHF. Supplemented by reference TRBV5-6 and TRBJ1-5, the full variable domain reads DAGVTQSPTHLIKTRGQQVTLRCSPKSGHDTVSWYQQALGQGPQFIFQYYEEEERQRGNFPDRFSGHQFPNYSSELNVNALLLGDSALYLCASSFGGGGRNQPQHFGDGTRLSIL.

The chain employs TRBV5-1 and TRBJ2-5, with TRBD2 matching over 8 bases. The germline CDR1 and CDR2 sequences are SGHRS and YFSETQ. The CDR3 is 14 residues long. With V trimmed by 6 bases and J by 2 bases, 6 bases remained unmatched. CDR3 sequence reads: CASTLTSVQETQYF. The CDR3 region has the DNA TGCGCCAGCACACTGACTAGCGTACAAGAGACCCAGTACTTC.

The V and J genes are TRBV6-5 and TRBJ1-3; D uncertain. CDR3 size: 13 residues. The V end lost 6 bases, the J end lost 4 bases, and 10 bases lay between the germline ends. Per germline, CDR1 MNHEY and CDR2 SVGAGI. The DNA of the CDR3 is TGTGCCAGCAGGAGGGAGCCCGGAAACACCATATATTTT. Translation gives CASRREPGNTIYF.

The chain combines TRBV5-1 with TRBJ2-1, with a possible D match to TRBD1 (6 bases). The CDR3 covers 16 residues. CDR1 and CDR2 from the germline V gene are SGHRS and YFSETQ. V was trimmed by 0 bases and J by 0 bases, leaving 10 bases between them. For the CDR3, the DNA is TGCGCCAGCAGCTTGGGGGGGCGGAGCTCCTACAATGAGCAGTTCTTC. This encodes CASSLGGRSSYNEQFF.

The V and J genes are TRBV3-1 (or the pseudogene TRBV3-2) and TRBJ2-1, with TRBD2 matching 15 bases. The CDR3 runs to 17 residues. Trimming at V came to 4 bases and at J to 1 base, leaving 2 bases not matched to a gene. The germline V gene has CDR1 LGHDT and CDR2 YNNKEL (reference sequence). DNA of the CDR3: TGTGCCAGCAGCCCGGGACTAGCGGGGGGATCCTACAATGAGCAGTTCTTC. Translated: CASSPGLAGGSYNEQFF.

V gene TRBV11-2 combines with J gene TRBJ2-1; 10 bases map to TRBD2. Germline loops: CDR1 SGHAT, CDR2 FQNNGV. V shed 6 bases and J 8 bases; nucleotides not matched to a gene: 16. The CDR3 length is 17 residues. The CDR3 DNA follows: TGTGCCAGCAGTCCGCTCGGGGCTCAGCGGGGGGGCGATGAGCAGTTCTTC. It codes for CASSPLGAQRGGDEQFF.

The chain joins TRBV7-3 to TRBJ1-1; D remains ambiguous. The CDR3 totals 16 residues. Germline V gene sequence: CDR1 SGHTA, CDR2 FQGTGA. The ends were cut back, 5 bases at V and 0 bases at J, with 16 bases in the middle. CDR3 DNA sequence: TGTGCCAGCAGCCCAACGGGAGGGATGTTGAACACTGAAGCTTTCTTT. As protein: CASSPTGGMLNTEAFF.

V is TRBV7-2 and J is TRBJ2-1; 12 bases agree with TRBD2. CDR1 and CDR2 from the germline V gene are SGHTA and FQGNSA. V lost 4 bases and J lost 4; bases outside the gene matches: 5. The CDR3 extends over 16 amino acids. CDR3 sequence reads: CASSSRTSGAYNEQFF. CDR3 nucleotide sequence: TGTGCCAGCAGCTCCCGGACTAGCGGGGCATACAATGAGCAGTTCTTC.

This chain uses TRBV10-1 with TRBJ1-6; a possible D gene is TRBD1 (6 bases). Germline V gives CDR1 WNHNN, CDR2 SYGVQD (reference sequence). The CDR3 contains 13 residues. Between the trimmed V and J ends, which lost 6 bases and 9 bases, there was a span of 12 bases. The CDR3 coding sequence is TGCGCCAGCAGCCAGGGGACCGGTTCACCCCTCCACTTT. Translated, it gives CASSQGTGSPLHF.

The CDR3 region has the DNA TGTGCCAGTAGTCGCTGGGGACAGGGGATTGGCTACACCTTC. Amino acid sequence: CASSRWGQGIGYTF. V usage is TRBV19 and J usage is TRBJ1-2; 10 bases are shared with TRBD1. With V trimmed by 5 bases and J by 7 bases, 7 bases remained unmatched. Germline lookup yields CDR1 LNHDA and CDR2 SQIVND (reference sequence). There are 14 residues in the CDR3.

The chain carries TRBV14 and TRBJ2-7; perhaps TRBD1 as D (6 bases). The CDR3 is made up of 15 amino acids. V was clipped by 5 bases and J by 0 bases, with 14 bases between them. Germline lookup yields CDR1 SGHDN and CDR2 FVKESK. DNA for the CDR3: TGTGCCAGCAGCAGGGCCCAGGGGTCCTCCTACGAGCAGTACTTC. Translated: CASSRAQGSSYEQYF.

The chain has TRBV7-6 and TRBJ2-7, with 9 bases fitting TRBD2. The germline CDR1 and CDR2 sequences are SGHVS and FNYEAQ. V gave up 1 base and J gave up 3 bases; unmatched junction bases: 1. The CDR3 has 14 residues. The CDR3 protein is CASSLDSGGYEQYF. The CDR3 coding sequence is TGTGCCAGCAGCTTAGATAGCGGGGGCTACGAGCAGTACTTC.

This chain connects TRBV29-1 to TRBJ2-1, with 7 nucleotides matching TRBD1. The J segment lost 6 bases and the V segment lost 7 bases, leaving 6 bases of the junction unmatched. Per the germline V gene, CDR1 is SQVTM and CDR2 is ANQGSEA. The CDR3 has 12 residues. CDR3 DNA sequence: TGCAGCGCAGGGGACAGCAGCAATGAGCAGTTCTTC. It codes for CSAGDSSNEQFF.

V and J are TRBV4-1 and TRBJ1-2; 7 nucleotides agree with TRBD1. CDR3 length: 15 amino acids. The ends lost 1 base at V and 4 bases at J; junction bases unmatched: 6. Looked up from germline, CDR1 is MGHRA and CDR2 is YSYEKL. The CDR3 sequence: CASSQVGQDAYGYTF. Here the CDR3 DNA reads TGCGCCAGCAGCCAAGTAGGACAGGATGCCTATGGCTACACCTTC.